These 14 T cell receptor beta chains came from one sample sequenced in a study of shared clonotypes between healthy human individuals. Libraries were prepared by immunoSEQ multiplex PCR; TCRdb keeps only in-frame clonotypes and omits some of them. The sample records about 690,000 clones, 90% being singletons. The sample comprised memory CD8+ T cells from PBMCs. Subset here: CD45RO+ cells pooled with CCR7-negative TemRA cells. The receptors come from a man younger than 30 in good health. Some clones in this sample may be carry-over from other donors' samples.

V is TRBV27 and J is TRBJ2-2; 7 bases map to TRBD1. The germline V gene encodes CDR1 MNHEY and CDR2 SMNVEV (reference sequence). The CDR3 loop spans 15 amino acids. The V segment lost 7 bases and the J segment 8 bases; nucleotides outside the gene matches: 13. The CDR3 region is CASNPGQNFLGELFF. The DNA of the CDR3 is TGTGCCAGCAACCCGGGACAGAACTTTCTTGGGGAGCTGTTTTTT.

This clone was seen more than once but under ten times. V is TRBV10-2 and J is TRBJ2-7, with 7 positions matching TRBD1. Germline trimming cut 7 bases from V and 3 bases from J; bases unmatched to any gene: 12. This CDR3 has 15 residues. Germline CDR1 and CDR2: WSHSY and SAAADI. The CDR3 coding sequence is TGCGCCAGCACCTTATGGACAGGCGAGTTCTACGAGCAGTACTTC. It translates to CASTLWTGEFYEQYF.

The rearrangement uses TRBV11-1 and TRBJ2-1; D assignment may be TRBD1 or TRBD2 (5 bases each). Trimming stripped 0 bases from V and 9 bases from J, with 9 bases between. The CDR3 consists of 13 residues. In germline, CDR1 is SGHAT, CDR2 FQDESV (reference sequence). The CDR3 nucleotides are TGTGCCAGCAGCTTAGCTGGGGGACCTGAGCAGTTCTTC. This gives the protein CASSLAGGPEQFF.

The chain employs TRBV19 and TRBJ2-1; TRBD2 matches 7 bases. This CDR3 contains 13 residues. In germline, CDR1 is LNHDA, CDR2 SQIVND (reference sequence). With 11 bases clipped from V and 2 bases from J, the junction kept 6 bases outside the gene matches. The CDR3 reads CALGSGPYNEQFF. The CDR3 coding sequence is TGTGCCCTCGGTAGCGGGCCCTACAATGAGCAGTTCTTC. Full variable domain (missing parts from reference TRBV19 and TRBJ2-1): DGGITQSPKYLFRKEGQNVTLSCEQNLNHDAMYWYRQDPGQGLRLIYYSQIVNDFQKGDIAEGYSVSREKKESFPLTVTSAQKNPTAFYLCALGSGPYNEQFFGPGTRLTVL.

The V gene is TRBV10-3, the J gene TRBJ2-7; D remains unclear. The CDR3 length is 11 residues. The germline V gene encodes CDR1 ENHRY and CDR2 SYGVKD. With 4 bases removed from V and 6 bases from J, the gap between germline ends came to 7 bases. CDR3 protein: CAISGTSEQYF. The CDR3 DNA is TGTGCCATCAGTGGGACCTCCGAGCAGTACTTC.

Written as DNA, the CDR3 is TGTGCCAGCAGTTCTATCGGGGGACTAGCGGGAAGGAATGAGCAGTTCTTC. It translates to CASSSIGGLAGRNEQFF. The J gene is TRBJ2-1, the V gene TRBV28; 13 bases align to TRBD2. J gave up 7 bases and V 4 bases, and 10 bases lay outside the gene matches. The CDR3 has 17 residues. Per germline, CDR1 MDHEN and CDR2 SYDVKM.

This clone was recorded once. The gene calls are TRBV19 and TRBJ1-5; D might be TRBD1 (5 bases). CDR3 length: 16 residues. V was clipped by 1 base and J by 1 base, with 11 bases between them. Germline values: CDR1 LNHDA, CDR2 SQIVND (reference sequence). The CDR3: CASSIVAGMSNQPQHF. DNA for the CDR3: TGTGCCAGTAGTATAGTGGCAGGGATGAGCAATCAGCCCCAGCATTTT.

The genes are TRBV4-3 and TRBJ2-7; TRBD2 matches 7 bases. V lost 0 bases and J lost 6; bases outside the gene matches: 11. Germline CDR1 reads LGHNA; CDR2 reads YSLEER. The CDR3 is 16 amino acids. This CDR3 reads CASSQDGGLGGSEQYF. CDR3 nucleotide sequence: TGCGCCAGCAGCCAAGATGGTGGACTAGGAGGCTCCGAGCAGTACTTC.

The rearrangement uses TRBV28 and TRBJ1-1; perhaps TRBD1 as D (6 bases). Germline values: CDR1 MDHEN, CDR2 SYDVKM. Trimming took off 6 bases at V and 3 bases at J, with 17 bases between the two ends. The CDR3 covers 15 residues. The CDR3 DNA reads TGTGCCAGCAGGGGACACAGGGAGGCGGACACTGAAGCTTTCTTT. Encoded protein: CASRGHREADTEAFF.

V is TRBV7-9 and J is TRBJ1-2; a weak D match, TRBD1 (5 bases). CDR1 and CDR2 (germline): SEHNR, FQNEAQ (reference sequence). Trimming shortened V by 9 bases and J by 0 bases, and 11 bases separated the two germline ends. This CDR3 has 13 residues. The CDR3 reads CASPGPTNYGYTF. The CDR3 DNA sequence: TGTGCCAGTCCAGGGCCTACTAACTATGGCTACACCTTC.

V gene TRBV20-1 combines with J gene TRBJ1-5; TRBD1 is a possible D gene (6 bases). Germline CDR1 DFQATT, CDR2 SNEGSKA (reference sequence). The V end was cut by 7 bases, the J end by 6 bases, with 7 bases between. This CDR3 has 10 amino acids. In DNA, the CDR3 is TGCAGTGGGGGGCCTCAGCCCCAGCATTTT. Encoded protein: CSGGPQPQHF.

The chain couples TRBV15 to TRBJ2-6; D uncertain. From germline, CDR1 is LNHNV and CDR2 YYDKDF (reference sequence). The CDR3 covers 14 residues. V was cut by 5 bases and J by 4 bases, with 9 bases left in between. For the CDR3, the DNA is TGTGCCACCAGCCCGTCGGCGGGGGCCAACGTCCTGACTTTC. This gives the protein CATSPSAGANVLTF.

The V call is TRBV5-4, the J call TRBJ2-3; no clear D. CDR1 is SGHNT and CDR2 is YYREEE in the germline V gene (reference sequence). This CDR3 spans 14 amino acids. The V gene lost 2 bases and the J gene lost 11 bases, with 18 bases spanning the gap. CDR3 sequence reads: CASSFEISPNRQYF. CDR3 nucleotide sequence: TGTGCCAGCAGCTTCGAAATATCCCCCAATAGGCAGTATTTT.

The V and J genes are TRBV7-9 and TRBJ2-7; unclear D gene. The CDR3 consists of 14 residues. Germline values: CDR1 SEHNR, CDR2 FQNEAQ (reference sequence). Between the trimmed V and J ends, which lost 3 bases and 3 bases, there was a span of 12 bases. CDR3 sequence (DNA): TGTGCCAGCAGCTTGAGCGCAGGCCGCTACGAGCAGTACTTC. Amino acid sequence: CASSLSAGRYEQYF.